The table lists the clone carrying this T cell receptor (beta chain) with many counts. With V trimmed by 4 bases and J by 4 bases, 4 bases remained unmatched. This CDR3 region has 15 residues. Germline values: CDR1 LNHNV, CDR2 YYDKDF (reference sequence). This sample was taken from a study of regulatory T cells in long-lasting Graves disease. As to time point: newly diagnosed GD, antithyroid drugs for less than 3 months. Generation of the TCR library employed RNA extracted from PBMCs. Researchers made TCR beta libraries by using iRepertoire HTBI primers and running Arm-PCR on CDR3 regions. Using its own MiXCR run on the multiplex PCR reads, TCRdb lists one record per CDR3 protein. Seen here are about 400,000 distinct CDR3 sequences, 15% to 20% observed once, and the top ten hold roughly 21%. This same sample was also taken into another study, of T cells in Graves' hyperthyroidism and ophthalmopathy. From that study: The HTBI set primed first-round TCR CDR3 RT-PCR.

Specimen: peripheral blood mononuclear cells (PBMCs), collected at new diagnosis, from a patient treated with antithyroid drugs. This sequence was found in a young woman with Graves disease. V and J are TRBV15 and TRBJ2-3, with TRBD2 matching 11 bases. The CDR3 loop reads CATSISGGASDTQYF. The CDR3 nucleotides are TGTGCCACCAGCATTAGCGGGGGGGCGTCAGATACGCAGTATTTT.